This record looks at one T cell receptor (beta chain) sequence and its context. The antigen is not known. This entry belongs to a study of CD8+CD57+ T cells in acquired aplastic anemia. Overall study context: DNA per sorted CD4+ or CD8+ sample ranged about 0.19 to 30 ug, averaging about 3.4 ug.

Profiling of TCR beta VDJ combinations and CDR3 sequences used genomic DNA as template. Using its own MiXCR run on the reads, TCRdb lists one record per CDR3 protein. This sample has 150,000 to 200,000 distinct CDR3 sequences, with 55% to 75% found just once. Notes on the study in general: Twenty-nine shared CD8+ CDR3s appeared highly expressed within patients' immunodominant clones. Patients showed no significant difference from controls in CD8+ Simpson's diversity.

The sequence was obtained from a human donor in good health. The sequencing input was sorted CD4+, CD8+, or CD8+CD57+ T cells (not recorded which) from PBMCs.

DNA of the CDR3: TGTGCCATCATGGACACTGGGGCCAACGTCCTGACTTTC. Residues: CAIMDTGANVLTF. The rearrangement links TRBV10-3 to TRBJ2-6, with D perhaps TRBD1 (5 bases). CDR1 ENHRY and CDR2 SYGVKD come from the germline V gene. The CDR3 is 13 residues long. The V gene lost 7 bases and the J gene lost 2 bases, with 6 bases spanning the gap.